This TCR beta chain originates from a study of blood T cell repertoires in COVID-19. Study summary: Researchers got acute and convalescent COVID-19 samples from the United States, Italy and Spain. Sources were T cells, B-cell-depleted T cells, or PBMCs; the material itself was cDNA or gDNA.

As processed by the authors: Nucleated cell counts were estimated from reference gene primer amplification. Only in-frame clones appear in the TCRdb table, and some are missing; sequencing was by immunoSEQ multiplex PCR. That table supplies the V and J calls and clone size; D and trimming were determined from the DNA. The data contain 100,000 to 150,000 clones, more than 70% of them singletons. The V gene's germline CDR1 is KGHSH and CDR2 LQKENI. This CDR3 region has 12 residues. Between the trimmed V and J ends, which lost 3 bases and 8 bases, there was a span of 10 bases. The TCR originated in a human donor in a cohort sampled during active COVID-19. V usage is TRBV18 and J usage is TRBJ1-1; possible D gene TRBD1, 6 bases. The sequencing sample was made of peripheral blood. The CDR3 loop reads CASSPDTGEAFF. The CDR3 bases are TGTGCCAGCTCACCGGATACAGGGGAAGCTTTCTTT.